The sequence of this T cell receptor (beta chain) was determined in a study of beta chain features in type 1 diabetes. About this clone itself: Its antigen is not identified.

Study-wide findings and caveats: Insertion counts at VDJ junctions were lower in type 1 diabetes patients, who also showed more deletions there.

Expressed TCRB transcripts were sequenced, since all the RNA that had been isolated was reverse transcribed. The table came from immunoSEQ multiplex PCR; TCRdb's copy has only in-frame clones and leaves some out. Among hundreds of thousands of clones, roughly 15% were seen once, and the ten largest hold around 0.02%. Germline CDR1 is SGHDN and CDR2 is FVKESK. The CDR3 runs to 14 residues. The V end was cut by 7 bases, the J end by 0 bases, with 10 bases between. The receptor's source is a woman younger than 35 in good health. The chain combines TRBV14 with TRBJ1-3, with D perhaps matching TRBD1 (5 bases). The specimen was naive CD4+ T cells from blood. The chain's CDR3 is CASKRGFSGNTIYF. The CDR3 region has the DNA TGTGCCAGCAAACGGGGCTTCTCTGGAAACACCATATATTTT.